This T cell receptor (beta chain) appears in the sequencing data of a study of T cell responses to AZD1222 COVID-19 vaccine. Study-level points and caveats: An increase in Spike-specific TCR breadth and depth was observed after two AZD1222 doses. Sampled repertoires all dated from after the peak T cell response.

Here immunoSEQ multiplex PCR was the method, and the copy in TCRdb shows in-frame clones only, minus some. The data show 150,000 to 200,000 clones, approximately 90% seen once. With respect to this clone: Antigen: not known. Relative to the germline gene, one junction end is altered; a read error may explain this. This sample also contains other DNA sequences that code for the same CDR3.

The TCR comes from an adult who received the MenACWY meningococcal vaccine as a control. The sample here was peripheral blood, taken 28 days after the second dose of the MenACWY control vaccine.

The DNA for the CDR3 is TGTGCCAGCAGCCTAACAGGGAACACTGAAGCTTTCTTT. Protein sequence: CASSLTGNTEAFF. This chain uses TRBV7-3 with TRBJ1-1; a possible D gene is TRBD1 (5 bases). The CDR3 has 13 amino acids. CDR1 and CDR2 (germline): SGHTA, FQGTGA.